This TCR beta chain is from a study of T cells in Graves' hyperthyroidism and ophthalmopathy. The CDR3 has 16 amino acids. Trimming stripped 3 bases from V and 5 bases from J, with 19 bases between. Per the germline V gene, CDR1 is KGHSH and CDR2 is LQKENI. Points from the study as a whole: Peripheral blood also featured most of the thyroid clonotypes expanded above 0.001.

TCR beta CDR3 regions were amplified from RNA. The TCR CDR3 first-round RT-PCR relied on the HTBI primer set. TCRdb independently ran MiXCR on the multiplex PCR reads; one entry per CDR3 protein. The sample has 730,000 or so distinct CDR3 sequences, roughly a sixth seen once; the top ten hold around 17%. This clonotype was recorded many times. Its target is not known. Diagnoses were established using clinical symptoms, serum thyroxine and TRAb, thyroid ultrasound and orbital computed tomography. Initially, at the first diagnosis of hyperthyroidism and before any ophthalmopathy symptoms, blood was sampled.

The genes are TRBV18 and TRBJ1-1; tentatively, D is TRBD1 (6 bases). Sample: blood. The sequence was obtained from a woman in her 50s with Graves' hyperthyroidism that later progressed to Graves' ophthalmopathy. The CDR3: CASSPLSLQGRTEAFF. In nucleotides, the CDR3 is TGTGCCAGCTCACCTCTCTCTCTACAGGGAAGGACTGAAGCTTTCTTT.